Shown below are 23 T cell receptor beta chains from a single sample sequenced in a study of spatial heterogeneity in lung cancer. Each CDR3 protein is one row after TCRdb ran MiXCR on the 5' RACE reads. The sample holds under 14,000 distinct CDR3 sequences, around 6% seen once. Noted time point: sample taken at primary tumor resection. The sample consisted of PBMCs, taken at surgery. The receptors were gathered from a male donor with early-stage non-small cell lung cancer.

Ten or more counts support this clonotype. The rearrangement joins TRBV14 to TRBJ2-2; maybe TRBD2 (5 bases). Germline CDR1 reads SGHDN; CDR2 reads FVKESK. V lost 3 bases and J 3 bases, leaving 11 bases between the germline ends. There are 15 residues in the CDR3. The CDR3 loop is CASSQFGGYTGELFF. The CDR3 DNA reads TGTGCCAGCAGCCAGTTTGGAGGCTACACCGGGGAGCTGTTTTTT.

By sample fraction, this clonotype is medium-sized. V is TRBV28 and J is TRBJ2-7, with 9 positions matching TRBD1. Germline lookup yields CDR1 MDHEN and CDR2 SYDVKM. V was clipped by 6 bases and J by 6 bases; unmatched bases: 9. This CDR3 has 14 residues. CDR3 bases: TGTGCCAGCAGGGGGGAGGACAGGGGCCTCGAGCAGTACTTC. As protein: CASRGEDRGLEQYF.

This clonotype was observed at least ten times. The gene calls are TRBV6-5 and TRBJ2-2; D assignment may be TRBD1 or TRBD2 (7 bases each). CDR1 is MNHEY and CDR2 is SVGAGI in the germline V gene. V was cut by 2 bases and J by 4 bases, with 11 bases left in between. The CDR3 has 15 amino acids. CDR3 in DNA: TGTGCCAGCAGTTACACAGGGGAGGGCACCGGGGAGCTGTTTTTT. As protein: CASSYTGEGTGELFF.

This clonotype has a count of ten or more. The chain uses TRBV18 and TRBJ2-1, with 7 bases lining up with TRBD2. The CDR3 is 16 residues long. Germline CDR1 KGHSH, CDR2 LQKENI. V was clipped by 2 bases and J by 3 bases; unmatched bases: 7. The CDR3 here is CASSPNAGDGYNEQFF. CDR3 sequence (DNA): TGTGCCAGCTCACCAAATGCGGGGGACGGCTACAATGAGCAGTTCTTC.

J is TRBJ2-3 and V is TRBV20-1; 12 bases map to TRBD2. Germline V lookup: CDR1 DFQATT, CDR2 SNEGSKA (reference sequence). J was trimmed by 4 bases and V by 6 bases; bases with no gene match: 8. The CDR3 extends over 15 amino acids. CDR3 protein: CSASLAGGPSDTQYF. The CDR3 DNA reads as TGCAGTGCAAGCCTAGCGGGGGGGCCCTCAGATACGCAGTATTTT.

This clonotype was counted at least ten times. The chain links TRBV2 to TRBJ1-2; weak D call: TRBD1 (5 bases). V was cut by 2 bases and J by 0 bases, with 7 bases left in between. The CDR3 runs 14 residues. CDR1 is SNHLY and CDR2 is FYNNEI in the germline V gene. The CDR3 is CASSELGANYGYTF. CDR3 DNA: TGTGCCAGCAGTGAATTGGGGGCTAACTATGGCTACACCTTC.

CDR3 loop: CASTVGLAEADTQYF. The DNA for the CDR3 is TGTGCCAGCACCGTTGGACTAGCGGAAGCAGATACGCAGTATTTT. The chain employs TRBV6-1 and TRBJ2-3, with 10 bases identical to TRBD2. V shed 7 bases, J shed 4 bases, and the junction held 8 bases outside the gene matches. Germline V lookup: CDR1 MNHNS, CDR2 SASEGT. The CDR3 is 15 residues long.

This clonotype counts as medium-sized. V usage is TRBV10-3 and J usage is TRBJ2-3; 9 bases fit TRBD2. This CDR3 is built from 13 residues. The J segment lost 1 base and the V segment lost 10 bases, leaving 3 bases of the junction unmatched. CDR1 and CDR2 from the germline V gene are ENHRY and SYGVKD. The CDR3 region is CATRLAGTDTQYF. DNA of the CDR3: TGTGCCACCCGACTAGCGGGCACAGATACGCAGTATTTT.

This clonotype showed up many times. The chain recombines TRBV4-3 with TRBJ1-2, with D unresolved. The CDR3 has 13 residues. Per germline, CDR1 LGHNA and CDR2 YSLEER. V lost 0 bases, J lost 7 bases, and 9 bases lay in between. CDR3 in DNA: TGCGCCAGCAGCCAAGATCGGGGTCTTGGCTACACCTTC. Encoded protein: CASSQDRGLGYTF.

This clonotype was counted many times. This chain links TRBV12-3 or TRBV12-4 with TRBJ1-5; D might be TRBD1 (5 bases). This CDR3 has 17 residues. V was shortened by 2 bases and J by 0 bases, with 14 bases between the two germline ends. The CDR3 DNA reads TGTGCCAGCAGTTTATATGGGGCGGGGGATAGCAATCAGCCCCAGCATTTT. This sequence encodes CASSLYGAGDSNQPQHF.

The V and J genes are TRBV13 and TRBJ1-2; D is unclear. CDR3 length equals 14 residues. Germline V CDR1 and CDR2: PRHDT, FYEKMQ (reference sequence). Trimming removed 5 bases from V and 4 bases from J, with 14 bases in between. In DNA, the CDR3 is TGTGCCAGCAGCCGGCGACGGCCTAGCTATGGCTACACCTTC. It yields the protein CASSRRRPSYGYTF.

This clonotype was counted only a few times. The chain is built from TRBV10-3 and TRBJ2-2; TRBD2 aligns across 7 bases. Trimming took 4 bases from V and 1 from J; bases not matched to a gene: 9. The CDR3 runs to 17 residues. The germline V gene has CDR1 ENHRY and CDR2 SYGVKD. CDR3 sequence (DNA): TGTGCCATCAGTGCCCCGGGAGGCAGGGAGAACACCGGGGAGCTGTTTTTT. Residues: CAISAPGGRENTGELFF.

The gene calls are TRBV20-1 and TRBJ1-1; 8 positions agree with TRBD1. The V segment lost 3 bases and the J segment 3 bases; nucleotides outside the gene matches: 0. The CDR3 is made up of 12 amino acids. In germline, CDR1 is DFQATT, CDR2 SNEGSKA (reference sequence). The CDR3 bases are TGCAGTGCTAGGACAGGGGACACTGAAGCTTTCTTT. Its protein is CSARTGDTEAFF.

This clonotype was counted at least ten times. The genes are TRBV6-2 or TRBV6-3 and TRBJ2-5, with 7 nucleotides matching TRBD1. CDR1 is MNHEY, CDR2 SVGEGT, per germline. The CDR3 is made up of 15 amino acids. V shed 5 bases, J shed 3 bases, and the junction held 9 bases outside the gene matches. The CDR3 bases are TGTGCCAGCAGTCCACTCCAAACAGGGGAAGAGACCCAGTACTTC. Its protein product is CASSPLQTGEETQYF.

This clonotype was observed at least ten times. This chain uses TRBV7-2 with TRBJ2-3; 9 nucleotides match TRBD2. Germline V CDR1 and CDR2: SGHTA, FQGNSA. Trimming took 4 bases from V and 3 from J; bases not matched to a gene: 5. The CDR3 contains 15 residues. The CDR3 nucleotides read TGTGCCAGCAGCTCCCGACTAGCGGAAACAGATACGCAGTATTTT. Protein sequence: CASSSRLAETDTQYF.

This clonotype has only a few counts. V gene TRBV24-1 combines with J gene TRBJ2-3; 7 bases map to TRBD1. J gave up 6 bases and V 3 bases, and 8 bases lay outside the gene matches. The CDR3 is 15 residues long. Per the germline V gene, CDR1 is KGHDR and CDR2 is SFDVKD. The CDR3 nucleotides are TGTGCCACCAGTGATGGGGGTAGGGGGCGGGATACGCAGTATTTT. Amino acids: CATSDGGRGRDTQYF.

The V and J genes are TRBV9 and TRBJ1-5; D is undetermined. The CDR3 contains 15 residues. The germline gives CDR1 SGDLS, CDR2 YYNGEE. V lost 4 bases and J 5 bases, leaving 16 bases between the germline ends. Here the CDR3 reads CASSPREGWDQPQHF. The DNA of the CDR3 is TGTGCCAGCAGCCCTCGGGAGGGCTGGGATCAGCCCCAGCATTTT.

The chain joins TRBV5-1 to TRBJ2-2, with D hard to call. Germline V gives CDR1 SGHRS, CDR2 YFSETQ. There are 11 residues in the CDR3. Trimming pared 2 bases from V and 5 bases from J, leaving 1 base between. The CDR3 DNA follows: TGCGCCAGCAGCTTTACCGGGGAGCTGTTTTTT. This translates into CASSFTGELFF.

V gene TRBV7-9 combines with J gene TRBJ2-2, with unresolved D. Germline values: CDR1 SEHNR, CDR2 FQNEAQ (reference sequence). The V and J ends lost 3 bases and 2 bases respectively, with 7 bases between them. The CDR3 contains 14 residues. The CDR3 region has the DNA TGTGCCAGCAGCTTTATTCTCAACACCGGGGAGCTGTTTTTT. This translates into CASSFILNTGELFF.

The J gene is TRBJ2-5, the V gene TRBV7-2, with D possibly matching TRBD2 (5 bases). Germline V gene lookup returns CDR1 SGHTA and CDR2 FQGNSA. The CDR3 is made up of 14 amino acids. Trimming took 1 base from V and 5 from J, leaving 11 bases between them. CDR3 loop: CASSLVPGKETQYF. As DNA, the CDR3 is TGTGCCAGCAGCTTAGTCCCGGGGAAGGAGACCCAGTACTTC.

A few counts support this clonotype. The chain links TRBV6-2 or TRBV6-3 to TRBJ2-1, with D tentatively TRBD1 (7 bases). CDR1 and CDR2 (germline): MNHEY, SVGEGT. The V end was cut by 2 bases, the J end by 0 bases, with 17 bases between. The CDR3 is made up of 18 amino acids. DNA for the CDR3: TGTGCCAGCAGTTACGCCAGGGGGAGGTCTTTCTCCTACAATGAGCAGTTCTTC. Translated, it gives CASSYARGRSFSYNEQFF.

The rearrangement links TRBV7-6 to TRBJ2-3; unclear D gene. V was cut by 0 bases and J by 2 bases, with 6 bases left in between. Per the germline V gene, CDR1 is SGHVS and CDR2 is FNYEAQ. The CDR3 loop spans 14 amino acids. The CDR3 region has the DNA TGTGCCAGCAGCTTAGCACAGTACACAGATACGCAGTATTTT. The encoded protein is CASSLAQYTDTQYF.

In its sample, this clonotype was seen many times. V usage is TRBV5-6 and J usage is TRBJ2-2; a weak D match, TRBD2 (5 bases). CDR3 length equals 14 residues. V lost 3 bases to trimming and J lost 1 base, with 7 bases between them. Germline CDR1 is SGHDT and CDR2 is YYEEEE. The CDR3, as DNA: TGTGCCAGCAGCTCGGCGGGGAACACCGGGGAGCTGTTTTTT. Protein product: CASSSAGNTGELFF. The whole variable domain, filled in from reference TRBV5-6 and TRBJ2-2, reads DAGVTQSPTHLIKTRGQQVTLRCSPKSGHDTVSWYQQALGQGPQFIFQYYEEEERQRGNFPDRFSGHQFPNYSSELNVNALLLGDSALYLCASSSAGNTGELFFGEGSRLTVL.